Listed below are T cell receptor beta chains from one sample, sequenced in a study of blood T cell repertoires in COVID-19. Profiled with immunoSEQ multiplex PCR; TCRdb holds only in-frame clones, not every one. The table has 250,000 to 300,000 clones, about 76% seen once. The sample was peripheral blood. All receptors come from a woman aged 55-69 years with active or convalescent COVID-19. Both conserved end residues are part of each CDR3. D genes are given only for firm matches. The size of a clone is reported for some rows only, either as once, few or many, or as a class for expanded clones.

J	D	V	size	CDR3	DNA
TRBJ1-2	-	TRBV5-5	-	CASSLDMGSGSYGYTF	TGTGCCAGCAGCTTGGACATGGGGTCGGGGAGCTATGGCTACACCTTC
TRBJ2-1	TRBD1	TRBV10-3	-	CAISSGQGGKYEQFF	TGTGCCATCAGCTCAGGACAGGGCGGGAAATATGAGCAGTTCTTC
TRBJ1-1	TRBD1	TRBV9	-	CASSPGTGNRPNAEAFF	TGTGCCAGCAGCCCCGGGACAGGGAATCGGCCTAACGCTGAAGCTTTCTTT
TRBJ2-7	-	TRBV11-2	-	CASSLDSAYSSYEQYF	TGTGCCAGCAGCTTAGACAGCGCCTATTCCTCCTACGAGCAGTACTTC
TRBJ2-7	-	TRBV11-3	-	CASSWRGGEQYF	TGTGCCAGCAGCTGGAGGGGAGGCGAGCAGTACTTC
TRBJ1-3	TRBD1	TRBV5-1	-	CASSPDGQADGNTIYF	TGCGCCAGCAGCCCGGACGGACAGGCGGATGGAAACACCATATATTTT
TRBJ2-1	TRBD2	TRBV5-6	-	CASSLVWRGVSYNEQFF	TGTGCCAGCAGCTTGGTCTGGCGGGGGGTCTCCTACAATGAGCAGTTCTTC
TRBJ2-1	TRBD2	TRBV4-1	-	CASSPSRAGGPRSTNEQFF	TGCGCCAGCAGCCCCTCCCGAGCGGGGGGGCCTCGTAGTACCAATGAGCAGTTCTTC
TRBJ2-1	-	TRBV11-2	-	CASSPGGGAREQFF	TGTGCCAGCAGCCCGGGGGGCGGGGCTAGGGAGCAGTTCTTC
TRBJ1-3	-	TRBV15	-	CATSSRRASGNTIYF	TGTGCCACCAGCTCCCGCCGAGCCTCTGGAAACACCATATATTTT
TRBJ1-2	TRBD1	TRBV29-1	-	CSVPDRDLYYGYTF	TGCAGCGTTCCGGACAGGGATTTGTACTATGGCTACACCTTC
TRBJ1-4	TRBD1	TRBV29-1	-	CSGRDSTEKLFF	TGCAGCGGCCGGGACAGCACCGAAAAACTGTTTTTT
TRBJ2-2	TRBD1	TRBV6-5	-	CASGQGWNTGELFF	TGTGCCAGTGGACAGGGTTGGAACACCGGGGAGCTGTTTTTT
TRBJ1-4	-	TRBV5-6	-	CASSSSLRGKRGEKLFF	TGTGCCAGCAGCTCGTCCCTCCGAGGAAAACGGGGGGAAAAACTGTTTTTT
TRBJ1-1	TRBD1	TRBV7-9	-	CASSLAGGRNTEAFF	TGTGCCAGCAGCTTAGCAGGGGGCCGGAACACTGAAGCTTTCTTT
TRBJ2-7	TRBD2	TRBV5-1	-	CASSLVGRGGAYEQYF	TGCGCCAGCAGCTTGGTTGGGCGGGGGGGTGCCTACGAGCAGTACTTC
TRBJ1-2	-	TRBV11-3	-	CASSLDPLSGINYGYTF	TGTGCCAGCAGCTTAGACCCCCTGTCAGGGATTAACTATGGCTACACCTTC
TRBJ1-5	-	TRBV7-9	few	CASSLATDQPQHF	TGTGCCAGCAGCTTAGCGACAGATCAGCCCCAGCATTTT
TRBJ1-2	TRBD1	TRBV6-2/TRBV6-3	few	CASSLGTGQGYTF	TGTGCCAGCAGCCTTGGGACAGGGCAAGGCTACACCTTC
TRBJ2-5	TRBD2	TRBV5-1	-	CASTDPTGTSGGDKETQYF	TGCGCCAGCACCGACCCGACCGGGACTAGCGGGGGGGATAAAGAGACCCAGTACTTC
TRBJ1-2	-	TRBV29-1	-	CSAEQDPNYGYTF	TGCAGCGCCGAACAGGACCCTAACTATGGCTACACCTTC
TRBJ2-3	-	TRBV5-6	-	CASSLGQTDTQYF	TGTGCCAGCAGCTTGGGACAGACAGATACGCAGTATTTT
TRBJ1-4	TRBD1	TRBV19	-	CATKQGPNEKLFF	TGTGCCACCAAACAGGGGCCTAATGAAAAACTGTTTTTT
TRBJ1-4	-	TRBV4-3	few	CASSAGDSTNEKLFF	TGCGCCAGCAGCGCCGGGGATTCAACTAATGAAAAACTGTTTTTT
TRBJ2-1	TRBD2	TRBV5-1	-	CASSSSGGSDEQFF	TGCGCCAGCAGCTCAAGCGGGGGCTCTGATGAGCAGTTCTTC
TRBJ1-1	-	TRBV4-2	-	CASSQDWRIALNTEAFF	TGTGCCAGCAGCCAAGATTGGCGAATAGCTCTGAACACTGAAGCTTTCTTT
TRBJ1-4	-	TRBV30	-	CAWSAATGSAKKLFF	TGTGCCTGGAGCGCAGCCACAGGGAGTGCGAAAAAACTGTTTTTT
TRBJ1-6	-	TRBV5-6	-	CASSFFDLTGNSPLHF	TGTGCCAGCAGCTTCTTCGACCTAACAGGGAATTCACCCCTCCACTTT
TRBJ2-7	TRBD2	TRBV18	-	CASSPGASGTYEQYF	TGTGCCAGCTCACCAGGCGCTAGCGGCACCTACGAGCAGTACTTC
TRBJ2-1	TRBD1	TRBV12-3/TRBV12-4	-	CASSPGQGQFF	TGTGCCAGCAGCCCGGGACAGGGCCAGTTCTTC
TRBJ1-2	-	TRBV19	-	CASSIRWAGLYGYTF	TGTGCCAGTAGTATACGGTGGGCCGGATTATATGGCTACACCTTC
TRBJ1-6	TRBD1	TRBV6-1	-	CATYRDRGSPLHF	TGTGCCACATACCGGGACAGGGGTTCACCCCTCCACTTT
TRBJ2-5	TRBD2	TRBV7-2	once	CASSLETSGQETQYF	TGTGCCAGCAGCTTAGAGACTAGCGGGCAAGAGACCCAGTACTTC
TRBJ1-2	-	TRBV6-5	-	CASSDRIYGYTF	TGTGCCAGCAGCGACAGGATCTATGGCTACACCTTC
TRBJ1-1	-	TRBV6-2/TRBV6-3	-	CASSDRGSGTEAFF	TGTGCCAGCAGTGATAGGGGCTCGGGCACTGAAGCTTTCTTT
TRBJ2-2	TRBD1	TRBV7-9	-	CASSLVSGTANTGELFF	TGTGCCAGCAGCTTAGTGTCGGGGACAGCGAACACCGGGGAGCTGTTTTTT
TRBJ1-5	-	TRBV18	-	CASSPMDGGDQHF	TGTGCCAGCTCACCAATGGACGGGGGGGACCAGCATTTT
TRBJ1-1	-	TRBV7-9	few	CASSLDSGPNTEAFF	TGTGCCAGCAGCTTAGATTCAGGGCCGAACACTGAAGCTTTCTTT
TRBJ1-1	-	TRBV7-2	-	CAAGRGRNTEAFF	TGTGCTGCAGGGAGGGGAAGGAACACTGAAGCTTTCTTT
TRBJ1-3	TRBD1	TRBV7-9	once	CASSLMAGQGGNTIYF	TGTGCCAGCAGCTTAATGGCGGGACAGGGTGGAAACACCATATATTTT
TRBJ1-1	-	TRBV9	-	CASSVGNGMNTEAFF	TGTGCCAGCAGCGTAGGAAACGGTATGAACACTGAAGCTTTCTTT
TRBJ2-3	TRBD1	TRBV19	-	CASSSPGQGAGDTQYF	TGTGCCAGTAGTTCTCCGGGACAGGGGGCAGGAGATACGCAGTATTTT
TRBJ2-5	TRBD2	TRBV6-2/TRBV6-3	-	CASSWALAGLETQYF	TGTGCCAGTAGTTGGGCACTAGCGGGGTTGGAGACCCAGTACTTC
TRBJ1-1	-	TRBV24-1	-	CATSAGRNTEAFF	TGTGCCACCAGTGCAGGTAGGAACACTGAAGCTTTCTTT
TRBJ2-2	-	TRBV24-1	-	CATSDFKGDTANTGELFF	TGTGCCACCAGTGATTTTAAGGGGGACACCGCGAACACCGGGGAGCTGTTTTTT
TRBJ1-5	-	TRBV7-2	-	CASSISGVYNQPQHF	TGTGCCAGCAGCATTAGCGGGGTTTATAATCAGCCCCAGCATTTT
TRBJ1-1	-	TRBV27	-	CASTSGNTEAFF	TGTGCCAGCACCTCAGGGAACACTGAAGCTTTCTTT
TRBJ1-1	-	TRBV19	-	CASSLTMTGQLEAFF	TGTGCCAGTAGCCTTACTATGACAGGCCAACTAGAAGCTTTCTTT
TRBJ1-1	TRBD1	TRBV10-2	once	CASRKTGAVAEAFF	TGCGCCAGCAGGAAAACAGGGGCAGTGGCTGAAGCTTTCTTT
TRBJ2-7	TRBD1	TRBV4-2	few	CASSQEADRASYEQYF	TGTGCCAGCAGCCAAGAAGCGGACAGGGCCTCCTACGAGCAGTACTTC
TRBJ1-2	-	TRBV5-1	-	CASSLASGVLGSASYTF	TGCGCCAGCAGCTTGGCCAGTGGGGTTCTTGGGAGTGCTAGCTACACCTTC
TRBJ2-5	TRBD1	TRBV18	-	CASSQGAEETQYF	TGTGCCAGCTCTCAGGGGGCGGAAGAGACCCAGTACTTC
TRBJ2-7	TRBD2	TRBV2	-	CASSDGGGLDEQYF	TGTGCCAGCAGTGACGGCGGGGGGCTCGACGAGCAGTACTTC
TRBJ1-2	-	TRBV18	-	CASSPRSGVDYGYTF	TGTGCCAGCTCACCTCGTTCAGGGGTTGACTATGGCTACACCTTC
TRBJ2-5	-	TRBV13	-	CASSLTRETQYF	TGTGCCAGCAGCTTGACTCGGGAGACCCAGTACTTC
TRBJ1-6	-	TRBV2	-	CASSESRGRGISPLHF	TGTGCCAGCAGTGAGAGTCGGGGTCGGGGAATTTCACCCCTCCACTTT
TRBJ2-1	TRBD1	TRBV7-2	-	CASSLAQGTAYEQFF	TGTGCCAGCAGCTTAGCTCAGGGGACAGCCTATGAGCAGTTCTTC
TRBJ2-5	-	TRBV9	-	CASSVAPSSQETQYF	TGTGCCAGCAGCGTAGCGCCTAGCAGTCAAGAGACCCAGTACTTC
TRBJ2-2	TRBD2	TRBV13	-	CASSPPSGGANTGELFF	TGTGCCAGCAGCCCCCCTAGCGGGGGAGCGAACACCGGGGAGCTGTTTTTT
TRBJ2-5	-	TRBV7-3	-	CASSFTETQYF	TGTGCCAGCAGCTTTACTGAGACCCAGTACTTC